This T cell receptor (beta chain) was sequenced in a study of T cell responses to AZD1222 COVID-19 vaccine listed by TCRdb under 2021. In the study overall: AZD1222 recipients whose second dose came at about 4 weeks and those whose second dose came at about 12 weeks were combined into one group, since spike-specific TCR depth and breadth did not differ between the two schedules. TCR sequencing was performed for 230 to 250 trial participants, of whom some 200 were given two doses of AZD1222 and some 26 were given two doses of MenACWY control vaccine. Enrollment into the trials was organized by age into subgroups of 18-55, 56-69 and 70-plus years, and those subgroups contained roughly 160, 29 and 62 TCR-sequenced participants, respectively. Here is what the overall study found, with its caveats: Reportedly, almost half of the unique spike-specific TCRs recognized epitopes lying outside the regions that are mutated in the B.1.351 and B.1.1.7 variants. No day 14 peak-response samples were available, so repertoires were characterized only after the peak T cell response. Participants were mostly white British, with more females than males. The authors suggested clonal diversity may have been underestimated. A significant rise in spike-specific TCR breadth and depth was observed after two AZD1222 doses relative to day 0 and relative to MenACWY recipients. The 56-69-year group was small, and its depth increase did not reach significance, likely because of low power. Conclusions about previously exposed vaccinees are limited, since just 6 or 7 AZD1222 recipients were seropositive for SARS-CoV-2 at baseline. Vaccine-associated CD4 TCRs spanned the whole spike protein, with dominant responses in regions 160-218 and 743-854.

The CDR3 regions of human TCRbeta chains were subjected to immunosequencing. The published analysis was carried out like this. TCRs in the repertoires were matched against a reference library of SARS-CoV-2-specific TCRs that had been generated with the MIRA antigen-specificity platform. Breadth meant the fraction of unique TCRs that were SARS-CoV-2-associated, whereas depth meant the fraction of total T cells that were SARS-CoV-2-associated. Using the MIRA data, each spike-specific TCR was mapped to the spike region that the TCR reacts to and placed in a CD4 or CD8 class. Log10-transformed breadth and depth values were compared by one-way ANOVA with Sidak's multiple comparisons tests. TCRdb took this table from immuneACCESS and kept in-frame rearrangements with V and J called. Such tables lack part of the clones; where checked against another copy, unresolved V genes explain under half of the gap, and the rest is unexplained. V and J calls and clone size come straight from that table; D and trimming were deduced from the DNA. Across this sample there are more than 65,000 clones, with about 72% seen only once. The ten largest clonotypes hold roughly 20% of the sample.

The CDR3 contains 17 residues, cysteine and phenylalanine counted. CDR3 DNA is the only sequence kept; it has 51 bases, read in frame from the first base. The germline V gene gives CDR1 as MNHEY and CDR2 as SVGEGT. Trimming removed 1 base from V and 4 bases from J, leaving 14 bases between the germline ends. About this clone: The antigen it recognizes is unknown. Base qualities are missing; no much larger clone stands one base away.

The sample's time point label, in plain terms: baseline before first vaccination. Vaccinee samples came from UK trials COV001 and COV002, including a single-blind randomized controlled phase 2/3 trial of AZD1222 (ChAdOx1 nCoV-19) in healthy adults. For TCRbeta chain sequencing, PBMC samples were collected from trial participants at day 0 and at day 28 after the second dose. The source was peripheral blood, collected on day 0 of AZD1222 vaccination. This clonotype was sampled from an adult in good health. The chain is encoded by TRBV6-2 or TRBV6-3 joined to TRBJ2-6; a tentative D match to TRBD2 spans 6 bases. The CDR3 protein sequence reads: CASSYFGDSPGANVLTF. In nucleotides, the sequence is TGTGCCAGCAGTTACTTCGGGGACTCGCCAGGGGCCAACGTCCTGACTTTC.